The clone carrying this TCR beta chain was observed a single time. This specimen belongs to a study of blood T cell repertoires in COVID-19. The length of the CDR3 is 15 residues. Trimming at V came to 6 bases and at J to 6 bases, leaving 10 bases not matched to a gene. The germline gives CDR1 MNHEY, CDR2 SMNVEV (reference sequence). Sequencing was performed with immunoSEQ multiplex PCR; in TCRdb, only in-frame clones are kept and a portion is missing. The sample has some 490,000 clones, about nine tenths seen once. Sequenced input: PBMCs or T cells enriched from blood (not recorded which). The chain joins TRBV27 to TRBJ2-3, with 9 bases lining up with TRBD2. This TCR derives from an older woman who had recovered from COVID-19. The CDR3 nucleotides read TGTGCCAGCAGAAGGGGGAGCGGGGGGACGGATACGCAGTATTTT. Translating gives CASRRGSGGTDTQYF.